The 3 T cell receptor beta chains below all came from one sample that was sequenced in a study of blood T cell repertoires in COVID-19. Produced via immunoSEQ multiplex PCR; TCRdb's table is partial and in-frame only. The table includes 65,000 to 100,000 clones, 88% detected once. The sequenced material came from peripheral blood. All receptors come from an elderly woman with acute or convalescent COVID-19.

This chain links TRBV12-3 or TRBV12-4 with TRBJ2-1; possible D gene TRBD2, 7 bases. The length of the CDR3 is 13 residues. Trimming left V 3 bases short and J 8 bases short, with 11 bases between. The DNA for the CDR3 is TGTGCCAGCAGTTTTAGAGGGGGGGATGAGCAGTTCTTC. Translating gives CASSFRGGDEQFF.

This chain joins TRBV5-1 and TRBJ2-7, with 8 nucleotides matching TRBD2. Germline V gene sequence: CDR1 SGHRS, CDR2 YFSETQ. The CDR3 has 15 residues. V lost 0 bases and J lost 2; bases outside the gene matches: 4. CDR3 residues: CASSLGASGPYEQYF. CDR3 in DNA: TGCGCCAGCAGCTTGGGGGCTAGCGGGCCCTACGAGCAGTACTTC. The full variable domain, completed using reference TRBV5-1 and TRBJ2-7, is KAGVTQTPRYLIKTRGQQVTLSCSPISGHRSVSWYQQTPGQGLQFLFEYFSETQRNKGNFPGRFSGRQFSNSRSEMNVSTLELGDSALYLCASSLGASGPYEQYFGPGTRLTVT.

This chain links TRBV6-6 with TRBJ1-1; TRBD1 aligns across 9 bases. CDR1 and CDR2 (germline): MNHNY, SVGAGI (reference sequence). The trim removed 6 bases at V and 11 bases at J, leaving 7 bases unmatched. There are 12 residues in the CDR3. Written as DNA, the CDR3 is TGTGCCAGCAGCCAACAGGGGGCGCAGGCTTTCTTT. Translation gives CASSQQGAQAFF.